This entry features one TCR beta chain sequence. Its target is not known. The sample belongs to a study of CD4+ T cells in melanoma. Study-wide findings and caveats: Reportedly, melanoma neoantigen-specific CD4+ T cells showed varied differentiation states.

Method: immunoSEQ multiplex PCR; TCRdb's copy keeps in-frame clones and lacks some. The data show 90,000 to 130,000 clones, roughly 90% seen once. Germline V gene sequence: CDR1 MDHEN, CDR2 SYDVKM. The J segment lost 9 bases and the V segment lost 5 bases, leaving 11 bases of the junction unmatched. The CDR3 runs 14 residues. The receptor comes from a human donor with melanoma. The sample consisted of peripheral blood. The J gene is TRBJ2-7, the V gene TRBV28; 9 bases line up with TRBD1. The CDR3 spells CASSLWTGDIGQYF. For the CDR3, the DNA is TGTGCCAGCAGTCTCTGGACAGGGGATATTGGGCAGTACTTC.